Here is one T cell receptor beta chain with its context. These data belong to a study of blood T cell repertoires in COVID-19. Study-wide context: Samples came from the United States, Italy and Spain, spanning acute and convalescent COVID-19. T cells, B-cell-depleted T cells, or PBMCs provided the cDNA or gDNA that served as material.

Germline CDR1 and CDR2: SGHRS and YFSETQ. Between the trimmed V and J ends, which lost 5 bases and 5 bases, there was a span of 19 bases. The CDR3 contains 16 residues. Recruitment covered fewer than 25 US areas and drew participants whose ages spanned about 18 to 90 years. The data were produced by immunoSEQ multiplex PCR, yet TCRdb's version contains in-frame clones alone and is incomplete. Of about 370,000 clones in the sample, over 75% were seen once. The chain joins TRBV5-1 to TRBJ1-4; a weak D match, TRBD1 (6 bases). This TCR was recovered from a man in his late teens or twenties who had recovered from COVID-19. The sequenced sample consisted of PBMCs or T cells enriched from blood (not recorded which). In nucleotides, the CDR3 is TGCGCCAGCAGAACAGGGTCAAGAGGCGGGAATGAAAAACTGTTTTTT. It codes for CASRTGSRGGNEKLFF.